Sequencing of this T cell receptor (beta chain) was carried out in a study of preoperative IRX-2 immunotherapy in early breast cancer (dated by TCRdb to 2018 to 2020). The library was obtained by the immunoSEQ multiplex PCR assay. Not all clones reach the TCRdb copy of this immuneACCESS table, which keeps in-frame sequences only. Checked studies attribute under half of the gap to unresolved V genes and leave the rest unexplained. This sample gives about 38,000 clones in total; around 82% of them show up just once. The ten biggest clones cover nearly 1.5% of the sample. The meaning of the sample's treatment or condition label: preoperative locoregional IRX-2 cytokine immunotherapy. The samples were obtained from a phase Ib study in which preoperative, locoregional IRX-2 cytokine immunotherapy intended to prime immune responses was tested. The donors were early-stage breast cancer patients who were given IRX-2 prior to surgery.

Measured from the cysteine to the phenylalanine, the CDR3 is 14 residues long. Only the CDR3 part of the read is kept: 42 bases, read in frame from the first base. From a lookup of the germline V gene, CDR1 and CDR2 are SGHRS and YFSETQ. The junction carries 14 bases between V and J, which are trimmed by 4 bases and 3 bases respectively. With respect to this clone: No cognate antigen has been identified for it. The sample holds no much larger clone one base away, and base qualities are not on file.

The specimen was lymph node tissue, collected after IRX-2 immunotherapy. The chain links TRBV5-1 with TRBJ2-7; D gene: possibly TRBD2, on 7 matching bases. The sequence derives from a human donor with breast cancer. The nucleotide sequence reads TGCGCCAGCAGCGGGGGGGACACCCTCTACGAGCAGTACTTC. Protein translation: CASSGGDTLYEQYF.